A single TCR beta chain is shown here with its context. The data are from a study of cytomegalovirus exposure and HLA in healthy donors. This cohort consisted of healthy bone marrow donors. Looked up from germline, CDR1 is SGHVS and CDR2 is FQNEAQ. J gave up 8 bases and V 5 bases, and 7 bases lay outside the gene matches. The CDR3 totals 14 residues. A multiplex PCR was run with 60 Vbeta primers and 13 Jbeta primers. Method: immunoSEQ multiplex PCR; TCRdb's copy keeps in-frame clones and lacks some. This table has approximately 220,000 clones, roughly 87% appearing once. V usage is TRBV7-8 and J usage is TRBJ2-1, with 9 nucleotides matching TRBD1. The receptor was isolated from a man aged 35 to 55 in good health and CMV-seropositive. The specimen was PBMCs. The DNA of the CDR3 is TGTGCCAGCAGCCCGACAGGGGGTGTGGATGAGCAGTTCTTC. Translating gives CASSPTGGVDEQFF.